The 10 T cell receptor beta chains below come from one sample, sequenced in a study of OX40 agonist ivuxolimab in advanced cancers. Profiling relied on immunoSEQ multiplex PCR, and the TCRdb table lists in-frame clones only, not all of them. The sample includes about 29,000 clones, around 90% of them seen just once. The source material was CD4+ or CD8+ T cells sorted from blood, sampled in a trial of the OX40 agonist ivuxolimab. The source of these receptors is an adult with an advanced solid tumor such as melanoma, head and neck, liver or kidney cancer.

The chain couples TRBV19 to TRBJ1-1; D call uncertain. V lost 4 bases and J lost 2, with 8 bases in between. Germline lookup yields CDR1 LNHDA and CDR2 SQIVND (reference sequence). The length of the CDR3 is 13 residues. The CDR3 sequence: CASSSPYNTEAFF. The CDR3, as DNA: TGTGCCAGTAGTAGTCCATACAACACTGAAGCTTTCTTT.

The gene calls are TRBV9 and TRBJ1-1; no firm D call. Trimming took 0 bases from V and 0 from J, leaving 9 bases between them. CDR3 length equals 15 residues. Germline V gene data show CDR1 as SGDLS and CDR2 as YYNGEE. CDR3 in amino acids: CASSVAGAMNTEAFF. The CDR3 nucleotides are TGTGCCAGCAGCGTAGCTGGAGCCATGAACACTGAAGCTTTCTTT.

The chain has TRBV10-3 and TRBJ1-6; D is ambiguous. V was pared by 4 bases and J by 18 bases, with 10 bases between. There are 10 residues in the CDR3. Germline V gene sequence: CDR1 ENHRY, CDR2 SYGVKD. The CDR3 sequence: CAISVTTSHF. In nucleotides, the CDR3 is TGTGCCATCAGTGTAACTACATCCCACTTT.

The rearrangement joins TRBV27 to TRBJ2-3, with 13 bases lining up with TRBD2. The trim removed 1 base at V and 4 bases at J, leaving 5 bases unmatched. Germline V CDR1 and CDR2: MNHEY, SMNVEV (reference sequence). This CDR3 is 17 amino acids long. In DNA, the CDR3 is TGTGCCAGCAGTTTATTAACTAGCGGGGGGGCTGCAGATACGCAGTATTTT. As protein: CASSLLTSGGAADTQYF.

This clone occurred a few times. The V gene is TRBV29-1, the J gene TRBJ1-2; TRBD1 agrees at 9 bases. In germline, CDR1 is SQVTM, CDR2 ANQGSEA. The CDR3 extends over 14 amino acids. V was clipped by 5 bases and J by 7 bases; unmatched bases: 11. In DNA, the CDR3 is TGCAGCGTTCCAGCTAGGGACAGGGAGGGTGGCTACACCTTC. It yields the protein CSVPARDREGGYTF. Variable domain in full (rest from reference TRBV29-1 and TRBJ1-2): SAVISQKPSRDICQRGTSLTIQCQVDSQVTMMFWYRQQPGQSLTLIATANQGSEATYESGFVIDKFPISRPNLTFSTLTVSNMSPEDSSIYLCSVPARDREGGYTFGSGTRLTVV.

The CDR3 DNA reads TGCGCCAGCACTGGAGGAGCAACTAATGAAAAACTGTTTTTT. Amino acid sequence: CASTGGATNEKLFF. The chain employs TRBV4-1 and TRBJ1-4; D is unclear. Germline CDR1 MGHRA, CDR2 YSYEKL. The CDR3 totals 14 residues. V was pared by 7 bases and J by 0 bases, with 9 bases between.

This clone was recorded only once. This sample also contains other DNA sequences that code for the same CDR3. This rearrangement joins TRBV4-1 to TRBJ2-1, with 7 bases lining up with TRBD2. V shed 0 bases, J shed 4 bases, and the junction held 6 bases outside the gene matches. The CDR3 contains 16 residues. Germline values: CDR1 MGHRA, CDR2 YSYEKL. The CDR3 bases are TGCGCCAGCAGCCAAGAGGGGGGGGGTCTTTACAATGAGCAGTTCTTC. Translating it yields CASSQEGGGLYNEQFF.

The chain links TRBV27 to TRBJ2-1; 7 nucleotides line up with TRBD1. The V gene end was trimmed by 5 bases and the J gene end by 4 bases; junction bases not matched to a gene: 14. The CDR3 runs to 17 residues. Germline V gene lookup returns CDR1 MNHEY and CDR2 SMNVEV (reference sequence). CDR3 coding DNA: TGTGCCAGCAGTCCCAAGGGGGCAGGGGGACCTTACAATGAGCAGTTCTTC. Protein product: CASSPKGAGGPYNEQFF.

The genes are TRBV30 and TRBJ2-2; TRBD2 agrees at 10 bases. This CDR3 region has 15 residues. Germline CDR1 and CDR2: GTSNPN and SVGIG (reference sequence). Trimming at V came to 4 bases and at J to 5 bases, leaving 7 bases not matched to a gene. DNA for the CDR3: TGTGCCTGGAATGGGCTAGCGGGGGCTACCGGGGAGCTGTTTTTT. Amino acid sequence: CAWNGLAGATGELFF. The whole variable domain, filled in from reference TRBV30 and TRBJ2-2, reads SQTIHQWPATLVQPVGSPLSLECTVEGTSNPNLYWYRQAAGRGLQLLFYSVGIGQISSEVPQNLSASRPQDRQFILSSKKLLLSDSGFYLCAWNGLAGATGELFFGEGSRLTVL.

This chain connects TRBV29-1 to TRBJ1-2; D may be TRBD1 (5 bases). CDR3 length: 12 amino acids. Between the trimmed V and J ends, which lost 8 bases and 3 bases, there was a span of 13 bases. Germline lookup yields CDR1 SQVTM and CDR2 ANQGSEA. CDR3 loop: CSHLTGDYGYTF. CDR3 nucleotides: TGCAGCCACCTTACAGGAGACTATGGCTACACCTTC.